This T cell receptor (beta chain) was captured in a study of blood T cell repertoires in COVID-19. The CDR3 runs to 16 residues. V lost 0 bases and J lost 0, with 10 bases in between. The germline CDR1 and CDR2 sequences are SGHRS and YFSETQ. It was during active infection that Seattle patients were enrolled and then longitudinally followed. This clone was recorded once. Original processing notes: Amplified reference gene primers provided the basis for estimating nucleated cell counts. The data were produced by immunoSEQ multiplex PCR, yet TCRdb's version contains in-frame clones alone and is incomplete. That table gives V, J and clone size, and the DNA gave D and trimming. The sample includes about 320,000 clones, approximately 90% of them seen just once.

The specimen was peripheral blood. The receptor comes from a woman aged 25 to 39 with COVID-19, enrolled during active disease. V and J are TRBV5-1 and TRBJ1-5, with D hard to call. This chain's CDR3 is CASSLGGPYSNQPQHF. The CDR3 coding sequence is TGCGCCAGCAGCTTGGGAGGGCCCTATAGCAATCAGCCCCAGCATTTT.